Below, 19 T cell receptor beta chains from the same sample are listed, as sequenced in a study of shared clonotypes between healthy human individuals. Sequenced by immunoSEQ multiplex PCR; TCRdb stores in-frame clones only, minus some. Seen here are some 1,100,000 clones, around three quarters observed once, and the top ten hold roughly 0.56%. The sample taken for sequencing was memory CD4+ T cells from PBMCs. Specified subset: CD45RA-negative fraction. These receptor sequences come from a man aged 18 to 29 in good health. Some clones in this sample may be carry-over from other donors' samples.

The J gene is TRBJ2-3, the V gene TRBV10-1; 9 bases fit TRBD2. Per germline, CDR1 WNHNN and CDR2 SYGVQD (reference sequence). V lost 11 bases to trimming and J lost 4 bases; unmatched junction nucleotides: 10. This CDR3 is built from 14 residues. The CDR3 DNA reads as TGCGCCTCCCCGGGTAGCGGGAGCGCAGATACGCAGTATTTT. Translated, it gives CASPGSGSADTQYF.

The genes are TRBV5-4 and TRBJ1-4; D uncertain. With 4 bases removed from V and 7 bases from J, the gap between germline ends came to 17 bases. In germline, CDR1 is SGHNT, CDR2 YYREEE (reference sequence). This CDR3 is 15 amino acids long. DNA of the CDR3: TGTGCCAGCAGCCCAGAGAACGGGGTTGGTGAAAAACTGTTTTTT. Translated, it gives CASSPENGVGEKLFF.

The chain is built from TRBV11-2 and TRBJ1-2; D gene unclear. Looked up from germline, CDR1 is SGHAT and CDR2 is FQNNGV. The CDR3 sequence is 11 residues long. The V gene lost 6 bases and the J gene lost 8 bases, with 10 bases spanning the gap. The CDR3 nucleotides read TGTGCCAGCAGTCCGGCGGAGGGCTACACCTTC. Encoded protein: CASSPAEGYTF.

This clone has only one observation. The rearrangement joins TRBV14 to TRBJ2-7, with D tentatively TRBD2 (6 bases). Germline V CDR1 and CDR2: SGHDN, FVKESK. The CDR3 runs 15 residues. V was shortened by 1 base and J by 2 bases, with 12 bases between the two germline ends. The CDR3 coding sequence is TGTGCCAGCAGCCAAGCTCTAGCGAGGGCCTACGAGCAGTACTTC. Its protein product is CASSQALARAYEQYF.

As regards this clone: A much larger clone sits a single nucleotide away, making a read error possible. The chain joins TRBV29-1 to TRBJ1-2; possibly TRBD1 for D (5 bases). CDR1 and CDR2 from the germline V gene are SQVTM and ANQGSEA. V was clipped by 8 bases and J by 2 bases, with 15 bases between them. The CDR3 length is 13 residues. CDR3 protein: CSTLLDKNYGYTF. The CDR3, as DNA: TGCAGCACACTATTGGACAAGAACTATGGCTACACCTTC.

This chain uses TRBV30 with TRBJ2-3; unclear D gene. Trimming took 4 bases from V and 10 from J, leaving 21 bases between them. Germline CDR1 reads GTSNPN; CDR2 reads SVGIG (reference sequence). CDR3 size: 14 residues. The CDR3 DNA is TGTGCCTGGATGCCTCACGATGAGCGCCTTCCGCAGTATTTT. This translates into CAWMPHDERLPQYF.

The chain carries TRBV5-1 and TRBJ1-2; D is possibly TRBD1 (6 bases). The CDR3 covers 14 residues. CDR1 is SGHRS, CDR2 YFSETQ, per germline. Trimming left V 1 base short and J 6 bases short, with 13 bases between. This CDR3 reads CASSLRGAGDGYTF. In DNA, the CDR3 is TGCGCCAGCAGCTTGAGAGGGGCAGGGGATGGCTACACCTTC. The full variable domain, completed using reference TRBV5-1 and TRBJ1-2, is KAGVTQTPRYLIKTRGQQVTLSCSPISGHRSVSWYQQTPGQGLQFLFEYFSETQRNKGNFPGRFSGRQFSNSRSEMNVSTLELGDSALYLCASSLRGAGDGYTFGSGTRLTVV.

The chain is built from TRBV15 and TRBJ1-2; a possible D gene is TRBD1 (5 bases). Looked up from germline, CDR1 is LNHNV and CDR2 is YYDKDF (reference sequence). The ends were cut back, 0 bases at V and 4 bases at J, with 9 bases in the middle. This CDR3 region has 14 residues. The CDR3 spells CATSRDHGGYGYTF. The CDR3 DNA is TGTGCCACCAGCAGAGATCACGGGGGCTATGGCTACACCTTC.

V and J are TRBV10-3 and TRBJ1-5; D is ambiguous. From germline, CDR1 is ENHRY and CDR2 SYGVKD. With 2 bases removed from V and 3 bases from J, the gap between germline ends came to 11 bases. There are 15 residues in the CDR3. CDR3 region: CAISETANPNQPQHF. In nucleotides, the CDR3 is TGTGCCATCAGTGAGACGGCTAACCCCAATCAGCCCCAGCATTTT.

This chain links TRBV28 with TRBJ2-7; possible D gene TRBD2, 6 bases. CDR1 MDHEN and CDR2 SYDVKM come from the germline V gene. The CDR3 is 13 residues long. V shed 6 bases and J shed 4 bases, with 13 bases lying between them. CDR3 amino acids: CASRRDFSYEQYF. In nucleotides, the CDR3 is TGTGCCAGCAGACGGGACTTCTCATACGAGCAGTACTTC.

With regard to this clone: Possible read error: a much larger clone is one base away. The chain is built from TRBV5-6 and TRBJ2-7, with 11 bases lining up with TRBD2. The V and J ends lost 4 bases and 3 bases, in that order; junction bases with no gene match: 3. The CDR3 runs to 14 residues. Germline V gives CDR1 SGHDT, CDR2 YYEEEE. The CDR3 reads CASSQLAGDYEQYF. As DNA, the CDR3 is TGTGCCAGCAGCCAACTAGCGGGAGACTACGAGCAGTACTTC. Looking up the rest from reference TRBV5-6 and TRBJ2-7 gives the full variable domain: DAGVTQSPTHLIKTRGQQVTLRCSPKSGHDTVSWYQQALGQGPQFIFQYYEEEERQRGNFPDRFSGHQFPNYSSELNVNALLLGDSALYLCASSQLAGDYEQYFGPGTRLTVT.

J is TRBJ1-5 and V is TRBV6-6, with 7 bases matching TRBD1. The CDR3 is 15 residues long. J lost 0 bases, V lost 6 bases, and 5 bases had no gene match. CDR1 and CDR2 (germline): MNHNY, SVGAGI (reference sequence). CDR3 amino acids: CASREGQNSNQPQHF. CDR3 nucleotides: TGTGCCAGCAGAGAGGGACAGAATAGCAATCAGCCCCAGCATTTT.

The V gene is TRBV7-9, the J gene TRBJ1-4, with D possibly TRBD1 on 6 matching bases. With 4 bases removed from V and 3 bases from J, the gap between germline ends came to 12 bases. The CDR3 is 15 amino acids. CDR1 SEHNR and CDR2 FQNEAQ come from the germline V gene (reference sequence). CDR3 DNA: TGTGCCAGCAGCTGGCCGACAGGATCTAATGAAAAACTGTTTTTT. Its protein product is CASSWPTGSNEKLFF.

For the CDR3, the DNA is TGTGCCAGCAGCACCCGACAGGGATCAGGAGAAAAACTGTTTTTT. It translates to CASSTRQGSGEKLFF. V is TRBV7-2 and J is TRBJ1-4, with 7 positions matching TRBD1. The CDR3 sequence is 15 residues long. V shed 5 bases and J 8 bases; nucleotides not matched to a gene: 11. The germline V gene encodes CDR1 SGHTA and CDR2 FQGNSA.

This chain uses TRBV18 with TRBJ2-7; 8 bases are a match to TRBD2. The ends lost 4 bases at V and 1 base at J; junction bases unmatched: 9. The CDR3 is 16 amino acids. Germline lookup yields CDR1 KGHSH and CDR2 LQKENI. DNA of the CDR3: TGTGCCAGCTCACGTCAGCGGGAGAGAGGATCCTACGAGCAGTACTTC. Its protein product is CASSRQRERGSYEQYF. Based on the CDR3 plus reference TRBV18 and TRBJ2-7, the full variable domain is NAGVMQNPRHLVRRRGQEARLRCSPMKGHSHVYWYRQLPEEGLKFMVYLQKENIIDESGMPKERFSAEFPKEGPSILRIQQVVRGDSAAYFCASSRQRERGSYEQYFGPGTRLTVT.

The genes are TRBV19 and TRBJ1-5, with D maybe TRBD1 (6 bases). CDR1 LNHDA and CDR2 SQIVND come from the germline V gene (reference sequence). This CDR3 is built from 17 residues. The V and J ends lost 4 bases and 1 base respectively, with 17 bases between them. The CDR3 nucleotides read TGTGCCAGTAGTACAACCTCGGGGGCTCTCAGCAATCAGCCCCAGCATTTT. Its protein product is CASSTTSGALSNQPQHF.

This sequence joins TRBV18 and TRBJ2-1; 8 bases fit TRBD2. Per germline, CDR1 KGHSH and CDR2 LQKENI. The CDR3 has 15 amino acids. V gave up 3 bases and J gave up 6 bases; unmatched junction bases: 7. This CDR3 is CASSPIAGPLNEQFF. CDR3 DNA: TGTGCCAGCTCACCCATAGCGGGGCCCCTCAATGAGCAGTTCTTC.

The chain couples TRBV7-9 to TRBJ2-7; 8 bases are a match to TRBD1. Looked up from germline, CDR1 is SEHNR and CDR2 is FQNEAQ (reference sequence). The CDR3 is made up of 16 amino acids. Trimming at V came to 2 bases and at J to 5 bases, leaving 11 bases not matched to a gene. The CDR3 is CASSLNALGQGHEQYF. CDR3 sequence (DNA): TGTGCCAGCAGCTTAAATGCCTTAGGACAGGGACACGAGCAGTACTTC.

The CDR3 spells CASSEFGRGFQETQYF. CDR3 bases: TGTGCCAGCAGCGAGTTCGGGAGGGGCTTCCAAGAGACCCAGTACTTC. The chain employs TRBV5-6 and TRBJ2-5, with TRBD2 matching 8 bases. The CDR3 contains 16 residues. Germline lookup yields CDR1 SGHDT and CDR2 YYEEEE. J gave up 1 base and V 4 bases, and 9 bases lay outside the gene matches.